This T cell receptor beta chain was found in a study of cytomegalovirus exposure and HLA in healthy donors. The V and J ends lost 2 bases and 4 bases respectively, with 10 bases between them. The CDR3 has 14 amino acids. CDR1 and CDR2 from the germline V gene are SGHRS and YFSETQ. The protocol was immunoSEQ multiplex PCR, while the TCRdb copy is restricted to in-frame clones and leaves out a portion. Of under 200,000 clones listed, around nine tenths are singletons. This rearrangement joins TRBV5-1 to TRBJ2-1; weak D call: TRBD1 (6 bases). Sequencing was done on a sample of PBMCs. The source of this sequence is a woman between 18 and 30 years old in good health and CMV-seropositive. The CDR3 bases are TGCGCCAGCAGCTTAGGACAGAGTTACAATGAGCAGTTCTTC. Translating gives CASSLGQSYNEQFF.